This T cell receptor (beta chain) was captured in a study of CD8+ T cells in alopecia areata. Study observations and caveats: Scalp sample data also include resident alphabeta T cells from normal skin. Patients shared TCRs less clearly than mice did, possibly for HLA-related reasons.

PBMCs yielded sorted CD4+ and CD8+ T cells. Looked up from germline, CDR1 is MGHDK and CDR2 is SYGVNS. The CDR3 loop spans 12 amino acids. Trimming removed 6 bases at V and 4 bases at J, with 9 bases between. RNA was extracted and reverse transcribed into cDNA as the sequencing template. Clones were sequenced by immunoSEQ multiplex PCR, and TCRdb holds only the in-frame ones, with some missing. Here the sample spans some 100,000 clones, about 61% being singletons. On this clone: Its antigen is currently unknown.

V is TRBV25-1 and J is TRBJ1-1; no reliable D call. Source material: CD4+ T cells sorted from blood. The sequence was obtained from a human donor in good health. Here the CDR3 DNA reads TGTGCCAGCAGAGTGGCCAGCACTGAAGCTTTCTTT. It specifies CASRVASTEAFF.